Listed below are T cell receptor beta chains from one sample, sequenced in a study of cytomegalovirus exposure and HLA in healthy donors. Libraries were prepared by immunoSEQ multiplex PCR; TCRdb keeps only in-frame clonotypes and omits some of them. The sample contains about 140,000 clones, approximately 82% of which appear only once. The sequenced sample was PBMCs. All receptors come from a woman aged 60-75 years in good health and CMV-seropositive. Each CDR3 is given with its conserved first and last residue. The order of the fields is D gene, clone size, J gene, V gene, CDR3 protein, CDR3 DNA. D genes are given only for firm matches. Not every row has a clone size; where given, it reads once, few, many or a size class.

. once TRBJ2-1 TRBV9 CASSDLGAYNEQFF TGTGCCAGCAGCGATCTAGGGGCCTACAATGAGCAGTTCTTC
. few TRBJ2-7 TRBV5-1 CASSLTSYEQYF TGCGCCAGCAGCTTGACGAGCTACGAGCAGTACTTC
. . TRBJ1-1 TRBV30 CAWSNTGLGTEAFF TGTGCCTGGAGCAATACAGGGTTGGGCACTGAAGCTTTCTTT
. . TRBJ2-1 TRBV7-6 CASSGLPGPTNTQASDEQFF TGTGCCAGCAGCGGACTACCGGGACCCACTAACACCCAAGCTTCCGATGAGCAGTTCTTC
TRBD1 . TRBJ2-7 TRBV23-1 CASIPGTGVRVYEQYF TGCGCCAGCATTCCCGGGACAGGGGTCAGGGTCTACGAGCAGTACTTC
TRBD2 . TRBJ2-7 TRBV7-3 CASSLRLADEQYF TGTGCCAGCAGCTTACGACTAGCGGACGAGCAGTACTTC
. . TRBJ2-7 TRBV14 CASSQTGHYEQYF TGTGCCAGCAGCCAAACAGGCCACTACGAGCAGTACTTC
TRBD2 . TRBJ2-3 TRBV7-2 CASSAWTSGRAGPTDTQYF TGTGCCAGCAGCGCCTGGACTAGCGGGAGGGCCGGGCCCACAGATACGCAGTATTTT
. few TRBJ1-5 TRBV4-1 CASSQEGRNQPQHF TGCGCCAGCAGCCAAGAAGGCAGGAATCAGCCCCAGCATTTT
TRBD1 . TRBJ2-5 TRBV7-9 CASKTGVETQYF TGTGCCAGCAAGACAGGGGTAGAGACCCAGTACTTC
TRBD2 . TRBJ2-1 TRBV27 CASSLSTSGPYNEQFF TGTGCCAGCAGTTTATCGACTAGCGGACCTTACAATGAGCAGTTCTTC
TRBD2 . TRBJ2-3 TRBV28 CASNGLPGGGTDTQYF TGTGCCAGCAACGGACTGCCGGGGGGGGGCACAGATACGCAGTATTTT
. . TRBJ1-2 TRBV4-3 CASSQDRIDRSTNYGYTF TGCGCCAGCAGCCAAGATCGTATTGACAGATCAACTAACTATGGCTACACCTTC
TRBD2 . TRBJ2-3 TRBV2 CASSPSGLAPRVGTDTQYF TGTGCCAGCAGTCCATCGGGACTAGCCCCCCGGGTAGGCACAGATACGCAGTATTTT
TRBD2 . TRBJ2-5 TRBV4-2 CASSQFGGQETQYF TGTGCCAGCAGCCAATTCGGGGGGCAAGAGACCCAGTACTTC
TRBD2 . TRBJ2-1 TRBV5-1 CASSFAGGYNEQFF TGCGCCAGCAGCTTCGCGGGAGGGTACAATGAGCAGTTCTTC
. . TRBJ2-4 TRBV7-2 CASSLTAEAGRNIQYF TGTGCCAGCAGCTTGACAGCAGAAGCAGGAAGAAACATTCAGTACTTC
. . TRBJ2-1 TRBV7-3 CASSRGGAGEEQFF TGTGCCAGCAGCCGCGGTGGAGCGGGCGAAGAGCAGTTCTTC
TRBD1 . TRBJ1-2 TRBV2 CASSWGGQGAPGYGYTF TGTGCCAGCAGCTGGGGGGGACAGGGGGCGCCTGGCTATGGCTACACCTTC
. once TRBJ2-7 TRBV2 CDSLPRSFGEQYF TGTGACAGCCTCCCGCGTAGCTTCGGCGAGCAGTACTTC
TRBD2 . TRBJ2-3 TRBV28 CASSFTLAGGPDTQYF TGTGCCAGCAGTTTCACCCTAGCGGGAGGGCCAGATACGCAGTATTTT
TRBD1 once TRBJ1-1 TRBV5-1 CASSGTVTPTEAFF TGCGCCAGCAGCGGGACAGTTACCCCCACTGAAGCTTTCTTT
. . TRBJ1-2 TRBV2 CASRPDDRLNGYTF TGTGCCAGCAGGCCCGATGACAGGCTGAATGGCTACACCTTC
TRBD2 . TRBJ2-1 TRBV4-1 CASSQGLSGRGEQFF TGCGCCAGCAGCCAAGGTTTGAGCGGGAGAGGTGAGCAGTTCTTC
TRBD1 . TRBJ2-1 TRBV5-6 CASSLLGQGSYNEQFF TGTGCCAGCAGCTTGCTGGGACAGGGTTCCTACAATGAGCAGTTCTTC
TRBD1 . TRBJ1-1 TRBV7-9 CASSTGQDLFGAFF TGTGCCAGCAGCACCGGACAGGACTTGTTTGGAGCTTTCTTT
TRBD1 . TRBJ2-7 TRBV30 CAFRSRAGGFEQYF TGTGCCTTTCGATCTCGGGCAGGGGGCTTCGAGCAGTACTTC
. . TRBJ2-5 TRBV11-3 CASSLSYRRTLEGETQYF TGTGCCAGCAGCCTAAGTTATCGGCGGACCTTGGAGGGGGAGACCCAGTACTTC
TRBD1 . TRBJ2-7 TRBV27 CASSFGTGVREQYF TGTGCCAGCAGTTTCGGGACAGGGGTCAGAGAGCAGTACTTC
. . TRBJ1-2 TRBV6-5 CASSYAGNYGYTF TGTGCCAGCAGTTATGCGGGCAACTATGGCTACACCTTC